The clone carrying this T cell receptor beta chain occurred a few times. CDR1 and CDR2 (germline): DFQATT, SNEGSKA (reference sequence). The CDR3 totals 12 residues. V lost 0 bases to trimming and J lost 8 bases, with 10 bases between them. This specimen belongs to a study of T cells after yellow fever vaccination. TCRdb passed the 5' RACE reads through MiXCR, listing each CDR3 protein once. The sample carries a few hundred thousand distinct CDR3 sequences, 3.5% to 4.5% recorded once. The sequence derives from a man younger than 35 who received the YFV17D yellow fever vaccine. The material sequenced was PBMCs, taken 15 days after the yellow fever booster vaccination. V usage is TRBV20-1 and J usage is TRBJ1-1; D gene unclear. The CDR3 region has the DNA TGCAGTGCTAGAGATGGAACTCCCGAAGCTTTCTTT. It specifies CSARDGTPEAFF.